Shown below are 9 T cell receptor beta chains from a single sample sequenced in a study of cytotoxic CD8 clonotypes in ibrutinib-treated CLL. The table came from immunoSEQ multiplex PCR; TCRdb's copy has only in-frame clones and leaves some out. The sample lists roughly 250,000 clones, 60% to 75% seen once, with about 16% in the top ten. The material was PBMCs, obtained after 24 months of ibrutinib treatment. The source is a human donor with chronic lymphocytic leukemia.

The chain has TRBV18 and TRBJ2-7; D unresolved. Per the germline V gene, CDR1 is KGHSH and CDR2 is LQKENI. V lost 1 base to trimming and J lost 2 bases, with 9 bases between them. The CDR3 contains 14 residues. CDR3 sequence (DNA): TGTGCCAGCTCACCACAACTGGTTCCCTACGAGCAGTACTTC. The encoded protein is CASSPQLVPYEQYF.

This chain joins TRBV18 and TRBJ1-1; 7 positions match TRBD1. Germline-derived CDR1 and CDR2 are KGHSH and LQKENI. The CDR3 has 12 amino acids. V lost 5 bases and J lost 11; bases outside the gene matches: 8. CDR3 sequence: CASSGTDRAAFF. The CDR3 region has the DNA TGTGCCAGCTCAGGGACAGATCGAGCGGCTTTCTTT. Full variable domain (remainder filled in from reference TRBV18 and TRBJ1-1): NAGVMQNPRHLVRRRGQEARLRCSPMKGHSHVYWYRQLPEEGLKFMVYLQKENIIDESGMPKERFSAEFPKEGPSILRIQQVVRGDSAAYFCASSGTDRAAFFGQGTRLTVV.

The CDR3 nucleotides are TGTGCCAGCAGCCCCACGGGTCGGGGGTCCAATGAGCAGTTCTTC. Protein product: CASSPTGRGSNEQFF. V and J are TRBV5-8 and TRBJ2-1, with D perhaps matching TRBD2 (6 bases). The CDR3 is 15 amino acids. Per germline, CDR1 SGHTS and CDR2 YDEGEE. With 4 bases removed from V and 6 bases from J, the gap between germline ends came to 17 bases.

This rearrangement joins TRBV11-3 to TRBJ2-1; tentatively, D is TRBD1 (6 bases). Trimming pared 3 bases from V and 4 bases from J, leaving 10 bases between. Germline V lookup: CDR1 SGHNT, CDR2 YENEEA. This CDR3 has 14 amino acids. This CDR3 is CASSLPGEYNEQFF. In DNA form, the CDR3 reads TGTGCCAGCAGCTTGCCAGGGGAATACAATGAGCAGTTCTTC.

This sequence joins TRBV27 and TRBJ2-6; maybe TRBD1 (6 bases). The CDR3 is 16 residues long. Germline V gives CDR1 MNHEY, CDR2 SMNVEV (reference sequence). Trimming removed 4 bases from V and 2 bases from J, with 12 bases in between. CDR3 nucleotide sequence: TGTGCCAGCAGTTCAACAGGGTTGGCTGGGGCCAACGTCCTGACTTTC. Its protein is CASSSTGLAGANVLTF. Full variable domain (missing parts from reference TRBV27 and TRBJ2-6): EAQVTQNPRYLITVTGKKLTVTCSQNMNHEYMSWYRQDPGLGLRQIYYSMNVEVTDKGDVPEGYKVSRKEKRNFPLILESPSPNQTSLYFCASSSTGLAGANVLTFGAGSRLTVL.

The count of this clone is one. This chain joins TRBV18 and TRBJ2-5; D is possibly TRBD1 (5 bases). Trimming shortened V by 2 bases and J by 4 bases, and 11 bases separated the two germline ends. Germline V CDR1 and CDR2: KGHSH, LQKENI. The CDR3 runs to 14 residues. The CDR3 here is CASSPIRATETQYF. The CDR3 DNA is TGTGCCAGCTCACCAATCAGGGCTACAGAGACCCAGTACTTC.

There are a few counts of this clone. The V gene is TRBV4-1, the J gene TRBJ1-2; no clear D gene. This CDR3 is 15 amino acids long. V gave up 0 bases and J gave up 8 bases, with 16 bases separating them. CDR1 is MGHRA and CDR2 is YSYEKL in the germline V gene. The CDR3 here is CASSQEFYSSGGYTF. The CDR3 DNA follows: TGCGCCAGCAGCCAAGAATTCTACAGCTCGGGAGGCTACACCTTC.

The V call is TRBV27, the J call TRBJ2-7; TRBD2 matches 7 bases. The CDR3 loop spans 14 amino acids. Germline CDR1 reads MNHEY; CDR2 reads SMNVEV (reference sequence). The trim removed 6 bases at V and 0 bases at J, leaving 5 bases unmatched. CDR3 coding DNA: TGTGCCAGCAGCCTAGCGGCAAGCTCCTACGAGCAGTACTTC. As protein: CASSLAASSYEQYF.

The chain carries TRBV4-2 and TRBJ2-7, with 7 bases lining up with TRBD1. Trimming cost V 0 bases and J 9 bases; bases outside gene matches: 8. Germline assignment: CDR1 LGHNA and CDR2 YNFKEQ. The CDR3 consists of 14 residues. The CDR3 region is CASSQETGTIVQYF. In nucleotides, the CDR3 is TGTGCCAGCAGCCAAGAGACAGGGACGATCGTGCAGTACTTC.